Each of the 26 T cell receptor beta chains below was sequenced from the same sample in a study of blood T cell repertoires in COVID-19. Sequenced by immunoSEQ multiplex PCR; TCRdb stores in-frame clones only, minus some. The sample has over 120,000 clones; 76% are singletons. Sequencing was carried out using peripheral blood. These TCRs come from an elderly woman with active or convalescent COVID-19.

The chain is built from TRBV4-1 and TRBJ2-2; D is possibly TRBD1 (7 bases). Per germline, CDR1 MGHRA and CDR2 YSYEKL. The germline V and J ends were trimmed by 4 bases and 1 base, with 16 bases remaining between them. This CDR3 region has 17 residues. The CDR3 DNA is TGCGCCAGCAGCCCGGTGCGGGACAGCCAGAACACCGGGGAGCTGTTTTTT. Residues: CASSPVRDSQNTGELFF.

The chain's CDR3 is CASSLSGTATNEKLFF. The CDR3 DNA is TGTGCCAGCAGTTTATCTGGGACAGCAACTAATGAAAAACTGTTTTTT. The J gene is TRBJ1-4, the V gene TRBV27; 7 nucleotides align to TRBD1. This CDR3 contains 16 residues. CDR1 and CDR2 (germline): MNHEY, SMNVEV (reference sequence). V lost 0 bases and J lost 0; bases outside the gene matches: 1.

V gene TRBV7-9 combines with J gene TRBJ2-1; a possible D gene is TRBD1 (6 bases). The CDR3 sequence is 15 residues long. The V gene's germline CDR1 is SEHNR and CDR2 FQNEAQ (reference sequence). The V end was cut by 4 bases, the J end by 7 bases, with 17 bases between. The CDR3 bases are TGTGCCAGCAGCTCTCCTGGGGGCAGGGAAAATGAGCAGTTCTTC. Translation gives CASSSPGGRENEQFF.

In this sample, this clone turned up once. The CDR3 DNA is TGTGCCGCCGGACAGGGCCTTAATGGGTTGATGTTTTTT. It encodes CAAGQGLNGLMFF. The chain links TRBV15 to TRBJ1-4, with 8 bases aligning to TRBD1. Losses at the gene ends were 11 bases for V and 15 bases for J; bases not matched to a gene: 17. CDR3 size: 13 residues. CDR1 and CDR2 from the germline V gene are LNHNV and YYDKDF (reference sequence). The full variable domain, with the rest looked up from reference TRBV15 and TRBJ1-4, is DAMVIQNPRYQVTQFGKPVTLSCSQTLNHNVMYWYQQKSSQAPKLLFHYYDKDFNNEADTPDNFQSRRPNTSFCFLDIRSPGLGDTAMYLCAAGQGLNGLMFFGSGTQLSVL.

The chain carries TRBV20-1 and TRBJ1-5; weak D call: TRBD1 (6 bases). Germline CDR1 reads DFQATT; CDR2 reads SNEGSKA (reference sequence). The CDR3 has 15 amino acids. Trimming took 3 bases from V and 2 from J, leaving 14 bases between them. The CDR3 region has the DNA TGCAGTGCTAGTACAGGGAATGAACGCAATCAGCCCCAGCATTTT. Translating gives CSASTGNERNQPQHF.

The rearrangement links TRBV15 to TRBJ1-4; D gene unclear. Germline V gene lookup returns CDR1 LNHNV and CDR2 YYDKDF (reference sequence). The CDR3 extends over 18 amino acids. V was clipped by 0 bases and J by 0 bases, with 14 bases between them. CDR3 coding DNA: TGTGCCACCAGCAGAGATATGACGCTTGCGGCAACTAATGAAAAACTGTTTTTT. Encoded protein: CATSRDMTLAATNEKLFF.

The gene calls are TRBV29-1 and TRBJ1-1; D uncertain. The CDR3 has 13 residues. CDR1 and CDR2 from the germline V gene are SQVTM and ANQGSEA. The ends were cut back, 5 bases at V and 1 base at J, with 11 bases in the middle. The DNA of the CDR3 is TGCAGCGTTCGTCCCCGCGGGAACACTGAAGCTTTCTTT. It translates to CSVRPRGNTEAFF. Using reference TRBV29-1 and TRBJ1-1 for the parts outside the CDR3, the full variable domain is SAVISQKPSRDICQRGTSLTIQCQVDSQVTMMFWYRQQPGQSLTLIATANQGSEATYESGFVIDKFPISRPNLTFSTLTVSNMSPEDSSIYLCSVRPRGNTEAFFGQGTRLTVV.

The rearrangement joins TRBV15 to TRBJ2-2; D remains ambiguous. With 0 bases removed from V and 4 bases from J, the gap between germline ends came to 9 bases. Per the germline V gene, CDR1 is LNHNV and CDR2 is YYDKDF (reference sequence). CDR3 length: 15 amino acids. The CDR3 sequence is CATSRDTEATGELFF. CDR3 DNA sequence: TGTGCCACCAGCAGAGATACCGAGGCCACCGGGGAGCTGTTTTTT.

A word on this clone: Within the sample, other DNA sequences also encode this same CDR3. This chain uses TRBV5-1 with TRBJ2-2; no definite D call. Trimming pared 0 bases from V and 1 base from J, leaving 4 bases between. The germline gives CDR1 SGHRS, CDR2 YFSETQ. The CDR3 sequence is 14 residues long. The CDR3 protein is CASSLAGNTGELFF. The CDR3 DNA reads TGCGCCAGCAGCTTGGCAGGGAACACCGGGGAGCTGTTTTTT.

The chain has TRBV20-1 and TRBJ1-6, with D possibly being TRBD1 (6 bases). The CDR3 length is 14 residues. In germline, CDR1 is DFQATT, CDR2 SNEGSKA (reference sequence). Trimming pared 3 bases from V and 5 bases from J, leaving 11 bases between. The CDR3 loop is CSASQGSDNSPLHF. CDR3 DNA: TGCAGTGCTAGTCAGGGGAGTGATAATTCACCCCTCCACTTT.

This clone appeared a single time. The chain is built from TRBV19 and TRBJ1-2; perhaps TRBD1 as D (6 bases). The germline gives CDR1 LNHDA, CDR2 SQIVND (reference sequence). The V end lost 5 bases, the J end lost 0 bases, and 13 bases lay between the germline ends. CDR3 size: 15 residues. CDR3 protein: CASSQGQTTNYGYTF. The CDR3 DNA reads TGTGCCAGTAGTCAAGGACAGACCACTAACTATGGCTACACCTTC.

The chain employs TRBV6-5 and TRBJ2-5, with D maybe TRBD1 (5 bases). V was trimmed by 0 bases and J by 4 bases, leaving 12 bases between them. The CDR3 is made up of 15 amino acids. Germline V lookup: CDR1 MNHEY, CDR2 SVGAGI. DNA of the CDR3: TGTGCCAGCAGTTACTCTGGTTCAGGGTTAGAGACCCAGTACTTC. It encodes CASSYSGSGLETQYF.

The chain combines TRBV5-5 with TRBJ1-1; the D gene is possibly TRBD1 (6 bases). This CDR3 spans 15 amino acids. Deletions cut 2 bases from V and 1 base from J, with 12 bases between. Germline loops: CDR1 SGHKS, CDR2 YYEKEE (reference sequence). CDR3 coding DNA: TGTGCCAGCAGCTTCCAAGGACAGACGAACACTGAAGCTTTCTTT. Translated, it gives CASSFQGQTNTEAFF.

The chain couples TRBV28 to TRBJ1-5, with TRBD1 as a possible D gene (6 bases). V gave up 7 bases and J gave up 4 bases, with 17 bases separating them. The CDR3 has 15 residues. The germline V gene encodes CDR1 MDHEN and CDR2 SYDVKM. The CDR3 is CASTPPGTTNQPQHF. CDR3 DNA sequence: TGTGCCAGCACTCCCCCCGGGACAACAAATCAGCCCCAGCATTTT.

This rearrangement joins TRBV18 to TRBJ1-2; TRBD1 matches at 11 bases. The CDR3 length is 15 residues. From germline, CDR1 is KGHSH and CDR2 LQKENI. V was pared by 6 bases and J by 2 bases, with 5 bases of the junction left unmatched. Here the CDR3 DNA reads TGTGCCAGCTCTACCGGGACAGGGGGAAACTATGGCTACACCTTC. This encodes CASSTGTGGNYGYTF.

The chain uses TRBV6-5 and TRBJ1-3; D uncertain. Germline V gene data show CDR1 as MNHEY and CDR2 as SVGAGI. Trimming stripped 3 bases from V and 4 bases from J, with 13 bases between. The CDR3 extends over 15 amino acids. The CDR3 loop is CASSYALPGGNTIYF. In nucleotides, the CDR3 is TGTGCCAGCAGTTATGCTCTCCCAGGAGGAAACACCATATATTTT.

The CDR3 DNA reads as TGCGCCAGCAGCTTGGTGGGACAGGGCCTGCAAGAGACCCAGTACTTC. It encodes CASSLVGQGLQETQYF. The rearrangement joins TRBV5-1 to TRBJ2-5; 9 positions match TRBD1. J was trimmed by 2 bases and V by 0 bases; bases with no gene match: 5. The CDR3 has 16 residues. Germline CDR1 and CDR2: SGHRS and YFSETQ. The full variable domain, completed using reference TRBV5-1 and TRBJ2-5, is KAGVTQTPRYLIKTRGQQVTLSCSPISGHRSVSWYQQTPGQGLQFLFEYFSETQRNKGNFPGRFSGRQFSNSRSEMNVSTLELGDSALYLCASSLVGQGLQETQYFGPGTRLLVL.

The chain has TRBV4-3 and TRBJ2-3; 7 bases are shared with TRBD2. From germline, CDR1 is LGHNA and CDR2 YSLEER. V lost 1 base, J lost 3 bases, and 4 bases stayed unmatched. This CDR3 is built from 15 residues. CDR3 amino acids: CASSQVAGVTDTQYF. DNA for the CDR3: TGCGCCAGCAGCCAAGTGGCGGGGGTGACAGATACGCAGTATTTT.

The chain is built from TRBV10-2 and TRBJ2-3; 14 bases line up with TRBD2. CDR1 is WSHSY and CDR2 is SAAADI in the germline V gene. The CDR3 covers 17 residues. V dropped 6 bases and J dropped 6; count of bases not matched to a gene: 11. CDR3: CASRTETSGGAVDTQYF. The CDR3 nucleotides are TGCGCCAGCAGAACGGAGACTAGCGGGGGGGCCGTTGATACGCAGTATTTT.

This clone has only a few counts. The genes are TRBV9 and TRBJ1-3; D remains unclear. Germline V gene data show CDR1 as SGDLS and CDR2 as YYNGEE. The CDR3 covers 15 residues. V was cut by 1 base and J by 0 bases, with 8 bases left in between. The CDR3 coding sequence is TGTGCCAGCAGCGTACAGGACTTCTCTGGAAACACCATATATTTT. Amino acid sequence: CASSVQDFSGNTIYF. Supplemented by reference TRBV9 and TRBJ1-3, the full variable domain reads DSGVTQTPKHLITATGQRVTLRCSPRSGDLSVYWYQQSLDQGLQFLIQYYNGEERAKGNILERFSAQQFPDLHSELNLSSLELGDSALYFCASSVQDFSGNTIYFGEGSWLTVV.

This chain connects TRBV6-2 or TRBV6-3 to TRBJ2-7; the D gene is possibly TRBD2 (6 bases). The CDR3 sequence is 15 residues long. V lost 5 bases and J 7 bases, leaving 21 bases between the germline ends. The germline V gene has CDR1 MNHEY and CDR2 SVGEGT. CDR3 sequence (DNA): TGTGCCAGCAGTCGGGTCGTAGCGGTTGGGAATGAGCAGTACTTC. It yields the protein CASSRVVAVGNEQYF.

The rearrangement uses TRBV6-5 and TRBJ1-1; possible D gene TRBD1, 5 bases. This CDR3 is built from 13 residues. Trimming stripped 10 bases from V and 3 bases from J, with 15 bases between. The germline V gene has CDR1 MNHEY and CDR2 SVGAGI. For the CDR3, the DNA is TGTGCCACCACGACAGCGCATGACACTGAAGCTTTCTTT. Translating it yields CATTTAHDTEAFF.

V is TRBV10-3 and J is TRBJ1-5; 11 bases are shared with TRBD1. Losses at the gene ends were 3 bases for V and 8 bases for J; bases not matched to a gene: 6. The CDR3 contains 15 residues. Germline values: CDR1 ENHRY, CDR2 SYGVKD. CDR3 sequence reads: CAISERGQGGEPQHF. The CDR3 DNA is TGTGCCATCAGTGAAAGGGGACAGGGGGGGGAGCCCCAGCATTTT.

This clone was detected many times. The chain carries TRBV6-5 and TRBJ2-7; TRBD1 matches 9 bases. V was clipped by 3 bases and J by 6 bases; unmatched bases: 6. CDR3 size: 14 residues. Germline V gives CDR1 MNHEY, CDR2 SVGAGI. The CDR3: CASSYRTGVREQYF. Written as DNA, the CDR3 is TGTGCCAGCAGTTATAGGACAGGGGTCCGCGAGCAGTACTTC.

The chain has TRBV19 and TRBJ1-1; no firm D call. The CDR3 covers 16 residues. From germline, CDR1 is LNHDA and CDR2 SQIVND (reference sequence). Deletions cut 5 bases from V and 4 bases from J, with 20 bases between. CDR3 in DNA: TGTGCCAGTAGTGTGGGATTCGCTCCCGGGAGCACTGAAGCTTTCTTT. Its protein product is CASSVGFAPGSTEAFF.

J is TRBJ2-5 and V is TRBV7-3; D perhaps matches TRBD2 (6 bases). Germline CDR1 SGHTA, CDR2 FQGTGA. The CDR3 extends over 16 amino acids. Trimming shortened V by 1 base and J by 1 base, and 13 bases separated the two germline ends. The CDR3 nucleotides are TGTGCCAGCAGCTTAAGGGGGGAGGCCCCCCAAGAGACCCAGTACTTC. It codes for CASSLRGEAPQETQYF. Complete variable domain (other parts from reference TRBV7-3 and TRBJ2-5): GAGVSQTPSNKVTEKGKYVELRCDPISGHTALYWYRQSLGQGPEFLIYFQGTGAADDSGLPNDRFFAVRPEGSVSTLKIQRTERGDSAVYLCASSLRGEAPQETQYFGPGTRLLVL.